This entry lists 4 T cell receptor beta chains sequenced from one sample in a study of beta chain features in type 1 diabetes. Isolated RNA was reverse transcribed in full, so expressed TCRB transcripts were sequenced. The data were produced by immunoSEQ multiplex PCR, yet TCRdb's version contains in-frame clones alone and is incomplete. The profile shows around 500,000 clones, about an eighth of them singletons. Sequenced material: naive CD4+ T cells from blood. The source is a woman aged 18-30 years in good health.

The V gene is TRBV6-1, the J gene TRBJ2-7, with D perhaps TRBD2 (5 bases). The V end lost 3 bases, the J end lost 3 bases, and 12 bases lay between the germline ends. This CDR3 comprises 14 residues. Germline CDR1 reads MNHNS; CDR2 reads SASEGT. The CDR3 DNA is TGTGCCAGCAGTGATCGGGGATTGGGCTACGAGCAGTACGTC. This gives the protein CASSDRGLGYEQYV.

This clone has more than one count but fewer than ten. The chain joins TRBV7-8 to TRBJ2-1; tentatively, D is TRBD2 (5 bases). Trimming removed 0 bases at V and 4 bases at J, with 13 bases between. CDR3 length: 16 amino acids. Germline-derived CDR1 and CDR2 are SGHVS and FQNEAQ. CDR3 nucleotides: TGTGCCAGCAGCTTAGCGGCCCGAGGGCTGTACAATGAGCAGTTCTTC. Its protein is CASSLAARGLYNEQFF.

DNA of the CDR3: TGTGCCAGCAGTTTAGCAGGGGGGAGTCAGCCCCAGCATTTT. Translating gives CASSLAGGSQPQHF. The rearrangement joins TRBV27 to TRBJ1-5, with TRBD1 matching over 7 bases. With 2 bases clipped from V and 6 bases from J, the junction kept 4 bases outside the gene matches. The CDR3 spans 14 residues. Germline values: CDR1 MNHEY, CDR2 SMNVEV (reference sequence).

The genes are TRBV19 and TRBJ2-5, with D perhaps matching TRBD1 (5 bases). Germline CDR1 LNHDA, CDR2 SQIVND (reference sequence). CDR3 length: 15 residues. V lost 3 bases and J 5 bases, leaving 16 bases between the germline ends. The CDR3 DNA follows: TGTGCCAGTAGTATCCGGGCGGTGGGGCGGGAGACCCAGTACTTC. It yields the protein CASSIRAVGRETQYF.